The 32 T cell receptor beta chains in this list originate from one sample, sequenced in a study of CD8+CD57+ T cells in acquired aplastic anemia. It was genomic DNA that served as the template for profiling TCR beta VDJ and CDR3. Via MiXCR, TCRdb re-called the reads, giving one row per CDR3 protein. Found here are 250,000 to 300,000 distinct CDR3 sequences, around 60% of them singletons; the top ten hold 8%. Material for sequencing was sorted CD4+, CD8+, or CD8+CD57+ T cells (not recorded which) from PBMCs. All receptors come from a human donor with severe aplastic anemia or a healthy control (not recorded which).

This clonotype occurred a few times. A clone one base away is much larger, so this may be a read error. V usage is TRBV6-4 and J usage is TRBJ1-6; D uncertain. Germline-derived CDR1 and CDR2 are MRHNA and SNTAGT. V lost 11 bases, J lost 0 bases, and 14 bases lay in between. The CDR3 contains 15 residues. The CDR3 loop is CAEDWLSSYNSPLHF. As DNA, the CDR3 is TGTGCCGAGGACTGGTTAAGCTCCTATAATTCACCCCTCCACTTT.

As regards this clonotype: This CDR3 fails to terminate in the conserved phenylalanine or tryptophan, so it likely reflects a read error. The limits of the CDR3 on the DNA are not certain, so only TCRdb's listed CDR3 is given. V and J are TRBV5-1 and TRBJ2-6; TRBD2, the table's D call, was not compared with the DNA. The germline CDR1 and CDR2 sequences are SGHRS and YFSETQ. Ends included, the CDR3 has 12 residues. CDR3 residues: CASSLGLAGLNT.

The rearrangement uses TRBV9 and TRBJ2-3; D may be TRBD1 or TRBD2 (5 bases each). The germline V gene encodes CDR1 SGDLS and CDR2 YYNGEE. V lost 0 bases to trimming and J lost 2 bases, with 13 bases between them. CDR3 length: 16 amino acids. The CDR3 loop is CASSVGGSTYTDTQYF. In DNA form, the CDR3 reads TGTGCCAGCAGCGTAGGGGGGTCTACCTACACAGATACGCAGTATTTT.

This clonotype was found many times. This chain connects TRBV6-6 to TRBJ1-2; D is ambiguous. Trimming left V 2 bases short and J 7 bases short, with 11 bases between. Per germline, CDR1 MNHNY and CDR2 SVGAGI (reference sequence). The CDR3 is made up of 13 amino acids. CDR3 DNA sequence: TGTGCCAGCAGTTACGTCGACGCCTCTGGCTACACCTTC. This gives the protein CASSYVDASGYTF.

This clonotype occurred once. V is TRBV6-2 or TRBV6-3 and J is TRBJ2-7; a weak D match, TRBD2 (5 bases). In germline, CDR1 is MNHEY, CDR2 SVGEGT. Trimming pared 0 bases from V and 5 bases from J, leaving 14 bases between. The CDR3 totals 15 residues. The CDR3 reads CASSYSRGRAHEQYF. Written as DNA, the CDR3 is TGTGCCAGCAGTTACTCGAGAGGGCGGGCCCACGAGCAGTACTTC.

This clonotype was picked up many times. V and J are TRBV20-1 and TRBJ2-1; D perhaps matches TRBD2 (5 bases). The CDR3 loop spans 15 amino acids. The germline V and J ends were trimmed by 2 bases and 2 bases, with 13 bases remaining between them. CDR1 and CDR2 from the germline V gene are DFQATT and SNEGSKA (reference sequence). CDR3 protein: CSARPRGLAYNEQFF. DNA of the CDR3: TGCAGTGCTAGACCCCGCGGGCTCGCCTACAATGAGCAGTTCTTC.

DNA of the CDR3: TGTGCCATCAGTGAAGTGGGCGGGGGGCTGAGGTTTCGGGAGCAGTACTTC. Protein: CAISEVGGGLRFREQYF. V usage is TRBV10-3 and J usage is TRBJ2-5; TRBD2 matches at 8 bases. The ends lost 3 bases at V and 11 bases at J; junction bases unmatched: 20. The CDR3 totals 17 residues. Germline values: CDR1 ENHRY, CDR2 SYGVKD.

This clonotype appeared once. CDR3 in amino acids: CASSLFGSSTGNTIYF. CDR3 DNA sequence: TGTGCCAGCAGCTTGTTTGGGTCCTCCACTGGAAACACCATATATTTT. This sequence joins TRBV5-5 and TRBJ1-3; D unclear. The germline CDR1 and CDR2 sequences are SGHKS and YYEKEE (reference sequence). V dropped 1 base and J dropped 2 bases, with 13 bases sitting between them. There are 16 residues in the CDR3.

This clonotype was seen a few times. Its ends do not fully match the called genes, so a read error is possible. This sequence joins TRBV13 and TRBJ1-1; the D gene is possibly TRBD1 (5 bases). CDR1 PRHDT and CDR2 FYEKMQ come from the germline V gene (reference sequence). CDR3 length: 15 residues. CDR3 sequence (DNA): TGTGCCAGCAGCGTAGGGGCGTCCCTGGAGACTGAAGCTTTCTTT. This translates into CASSVGASLETEAFF.

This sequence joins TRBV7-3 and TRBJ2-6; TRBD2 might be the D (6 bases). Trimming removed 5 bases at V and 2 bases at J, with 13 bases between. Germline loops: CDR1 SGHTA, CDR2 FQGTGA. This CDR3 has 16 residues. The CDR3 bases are TGTGCCAGCAGCCTTGACACGGGGGCTGGGGCCAACGTCCTGACTTTC. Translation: CASSLDTGAGANVLTF.

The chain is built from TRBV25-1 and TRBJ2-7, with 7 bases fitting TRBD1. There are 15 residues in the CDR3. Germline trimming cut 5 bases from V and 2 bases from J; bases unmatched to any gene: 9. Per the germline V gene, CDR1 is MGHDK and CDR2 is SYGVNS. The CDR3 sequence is CASSHLWDRPYEQYF. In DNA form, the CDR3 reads TGTGCCAGCAGTCATTTATGGGACAGACCCTACGAGCAGTACTTC.

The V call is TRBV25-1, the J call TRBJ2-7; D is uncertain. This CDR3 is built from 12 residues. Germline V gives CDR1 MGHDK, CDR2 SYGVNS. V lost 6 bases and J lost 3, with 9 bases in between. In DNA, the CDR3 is TGTGCCAGCAGCCCGGACGACTACGAGCAGTACTTC. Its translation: CASSPDDYEQYF.

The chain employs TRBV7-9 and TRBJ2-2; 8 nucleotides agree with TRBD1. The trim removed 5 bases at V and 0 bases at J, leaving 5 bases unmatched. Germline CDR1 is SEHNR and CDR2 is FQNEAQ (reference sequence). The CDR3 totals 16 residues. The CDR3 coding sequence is TGTGCCAGCAGCGGTAGACAGGGGACGAACACCGGGGAGCTGTTTTTT. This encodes CASSGRQGTNTGELFF.

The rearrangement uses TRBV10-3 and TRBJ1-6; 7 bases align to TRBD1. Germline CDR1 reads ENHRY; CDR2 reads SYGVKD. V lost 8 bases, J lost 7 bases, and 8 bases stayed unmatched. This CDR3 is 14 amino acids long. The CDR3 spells CAIREGAKNSPLHF. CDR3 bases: TGTGCCATCCGAGAGGGGGCGAAAAATTCACCCCTCCACTTT.

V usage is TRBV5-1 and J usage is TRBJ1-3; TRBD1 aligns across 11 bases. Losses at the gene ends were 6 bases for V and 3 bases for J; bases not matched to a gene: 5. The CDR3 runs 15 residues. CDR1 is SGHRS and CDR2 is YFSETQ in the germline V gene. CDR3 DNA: TGCGCCAGCACCAGGGGGACAGGGGGTGGAAACACCATATATTTT. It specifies CASTRGTGGGNTIYF.

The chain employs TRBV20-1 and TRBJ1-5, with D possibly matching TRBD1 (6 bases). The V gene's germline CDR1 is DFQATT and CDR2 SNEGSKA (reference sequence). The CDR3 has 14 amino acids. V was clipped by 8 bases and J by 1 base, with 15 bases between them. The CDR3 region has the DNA TGCAGTATACGGGGGGGCCTGAGCAATCAGCCCCAGCATTTT. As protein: CSIRGGLSNQPQHF.

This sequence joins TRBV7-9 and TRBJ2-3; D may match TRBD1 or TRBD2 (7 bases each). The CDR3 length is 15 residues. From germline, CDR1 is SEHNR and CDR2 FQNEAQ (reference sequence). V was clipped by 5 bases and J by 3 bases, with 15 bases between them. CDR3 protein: CASSQGVSGTDTQYF. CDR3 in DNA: TGTGCCAGCAGCCAGGGGGTTAGCGGGACAGATACGCAGTATTTT.

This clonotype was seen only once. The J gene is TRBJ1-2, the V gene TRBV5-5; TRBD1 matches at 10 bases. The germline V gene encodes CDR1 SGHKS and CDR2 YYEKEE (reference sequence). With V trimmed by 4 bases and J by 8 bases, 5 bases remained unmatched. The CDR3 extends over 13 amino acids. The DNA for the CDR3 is TGTGCCAGCAGCACGACAGGGGGCGAGGGCTACACCTTC. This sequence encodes CASSTTGGEGYTF.

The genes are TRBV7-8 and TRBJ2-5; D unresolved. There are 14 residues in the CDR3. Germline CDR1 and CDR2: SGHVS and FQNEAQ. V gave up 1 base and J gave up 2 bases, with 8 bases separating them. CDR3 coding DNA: TGTGCCAGCAGCTTAGATTTGACACAAGAGACCCAGTACTTC. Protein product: CASSLDLTQETQYF. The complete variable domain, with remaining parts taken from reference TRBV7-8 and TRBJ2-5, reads GAGVSQSPRYKVAKRGQDVALRCDPISGHVSLFWYQQALGQGPEFLTYFQNEAQLDKSGLPSDRFFAERPEGSVSTLKIQRTQQEDSAVYLCASSLDLTQETQYFGPGTRLLVL.

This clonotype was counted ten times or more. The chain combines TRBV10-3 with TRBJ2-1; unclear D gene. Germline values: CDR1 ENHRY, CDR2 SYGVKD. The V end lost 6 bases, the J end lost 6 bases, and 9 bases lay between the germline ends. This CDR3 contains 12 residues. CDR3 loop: CAIRSITNEQFF. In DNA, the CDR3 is TGTGCCATCAGAAGTATAACCAATGAGCAGTTCTTC.

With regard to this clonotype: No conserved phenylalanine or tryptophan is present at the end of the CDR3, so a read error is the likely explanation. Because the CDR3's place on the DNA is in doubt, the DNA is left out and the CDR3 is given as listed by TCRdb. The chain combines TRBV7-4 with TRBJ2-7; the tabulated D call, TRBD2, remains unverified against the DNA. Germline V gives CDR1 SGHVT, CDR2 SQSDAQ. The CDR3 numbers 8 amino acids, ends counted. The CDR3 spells CASSSARP.

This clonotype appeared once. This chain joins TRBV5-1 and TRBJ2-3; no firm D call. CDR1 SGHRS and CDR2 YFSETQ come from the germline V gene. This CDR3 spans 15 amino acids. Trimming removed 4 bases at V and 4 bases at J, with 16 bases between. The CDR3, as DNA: TGCGCCAGCAGCCATTCCGGTGGAGAGGCAGATACGCAGTATTTT. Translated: CASSHSGGEADTQYF.

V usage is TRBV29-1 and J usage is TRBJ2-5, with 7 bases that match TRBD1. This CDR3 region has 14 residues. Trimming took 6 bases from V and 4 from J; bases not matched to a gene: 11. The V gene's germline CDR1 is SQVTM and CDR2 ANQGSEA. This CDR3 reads CSVALGRGSETQYF. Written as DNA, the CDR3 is TGCAGCGTCGCTCTGGGCAGGGGGTCAGAGACCCAGTACTTC.

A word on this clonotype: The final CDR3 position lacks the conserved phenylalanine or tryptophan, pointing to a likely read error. CDR3 residues: CSAPWGSLLHS. The CDR3 DNA sequence: TGCAGTGCCCCCTGGGGGTCACTCCTCCACTCT. The chain joins TRBV20-1 to TRBJ1-6, with D possibly TRBD1 on 5 matching bases. The CDR3 spans 11 residues. The germline V gene encodes CDR1 DFQATT and CDR2 SNEGSKA (reference sequence).

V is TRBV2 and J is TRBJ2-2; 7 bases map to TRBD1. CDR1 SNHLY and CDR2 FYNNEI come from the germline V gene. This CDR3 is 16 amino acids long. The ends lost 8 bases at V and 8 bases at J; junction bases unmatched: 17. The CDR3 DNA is TGTGCCAGCGACAGGTCAGGGACAGCCTTCCCAGGGGAGCTGTTTTTT. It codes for CASDRSGTAFPGELFF.

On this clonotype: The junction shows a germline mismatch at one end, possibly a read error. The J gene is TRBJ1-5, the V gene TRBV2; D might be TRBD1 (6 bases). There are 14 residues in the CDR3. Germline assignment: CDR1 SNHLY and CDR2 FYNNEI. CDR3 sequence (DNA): TGTGCCACCAGTGATCTGGACAGCGATCAGCCCCAGCATTTT. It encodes CATSDLDSDQPQHF.

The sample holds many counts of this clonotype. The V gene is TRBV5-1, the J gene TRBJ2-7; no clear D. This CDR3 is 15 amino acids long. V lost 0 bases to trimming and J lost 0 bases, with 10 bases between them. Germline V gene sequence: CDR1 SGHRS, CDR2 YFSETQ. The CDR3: CASSLVGVTSYEQYF. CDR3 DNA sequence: TGCGCCAGCAGCTTGGTGGGTGTCACCTCCTACGAGCAGTACTTC.

CDR3 loop: CATSPDRVQETQYF. In nucleotides, the CDR3 is TGTGCCACCAGCCCCGACAGGGTCCAAGAGACCCAGTACTTC. The J gene is TRBJ2-5, the V gene TRBV15; 7 bases align to TRBD1. The CDR3 sequence is 14 residues long. Germline V gene sequence: CDR1 LNHNV, CDR2 YYDKDF (reference sequence). The J segment lost 1 base and the V segment lost 5 bases, leaving 4 bases of the junction unmatched.

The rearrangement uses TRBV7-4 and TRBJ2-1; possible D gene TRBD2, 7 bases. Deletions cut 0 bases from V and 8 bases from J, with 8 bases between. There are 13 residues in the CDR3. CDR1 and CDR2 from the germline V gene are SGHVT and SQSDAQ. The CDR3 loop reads CASSLAGGHEQFF. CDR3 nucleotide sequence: TGTGCCAGCAGCTTAGCGGGGGGGCATGAGCAGTTCTTC.

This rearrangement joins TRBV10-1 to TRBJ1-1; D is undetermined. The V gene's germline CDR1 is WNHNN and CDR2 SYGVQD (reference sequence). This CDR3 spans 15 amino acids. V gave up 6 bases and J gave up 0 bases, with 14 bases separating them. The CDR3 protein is CASRLDVGLNTEAFF. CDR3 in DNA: TGCGCCAGCAGATTGGATGTTGGTCTGAACACTGAAGCTTTCTTT.

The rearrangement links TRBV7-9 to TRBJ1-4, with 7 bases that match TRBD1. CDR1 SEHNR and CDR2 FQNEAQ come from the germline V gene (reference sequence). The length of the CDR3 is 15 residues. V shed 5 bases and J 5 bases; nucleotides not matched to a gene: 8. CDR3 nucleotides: TGTGCCAGCAGCGTATCCGGGACAGAAAATGAAAAACTGTTTTTT. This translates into CASSVSGTENEKLFF.

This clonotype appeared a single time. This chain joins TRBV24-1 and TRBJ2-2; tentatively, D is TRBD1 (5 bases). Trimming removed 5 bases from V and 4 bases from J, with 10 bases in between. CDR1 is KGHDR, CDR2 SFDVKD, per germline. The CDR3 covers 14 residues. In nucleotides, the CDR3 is TGTGCCACCAGTGTTCAGGGCGGCACCGGGGAGCTGTTTTTT. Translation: CATSVQGGTGELFF.